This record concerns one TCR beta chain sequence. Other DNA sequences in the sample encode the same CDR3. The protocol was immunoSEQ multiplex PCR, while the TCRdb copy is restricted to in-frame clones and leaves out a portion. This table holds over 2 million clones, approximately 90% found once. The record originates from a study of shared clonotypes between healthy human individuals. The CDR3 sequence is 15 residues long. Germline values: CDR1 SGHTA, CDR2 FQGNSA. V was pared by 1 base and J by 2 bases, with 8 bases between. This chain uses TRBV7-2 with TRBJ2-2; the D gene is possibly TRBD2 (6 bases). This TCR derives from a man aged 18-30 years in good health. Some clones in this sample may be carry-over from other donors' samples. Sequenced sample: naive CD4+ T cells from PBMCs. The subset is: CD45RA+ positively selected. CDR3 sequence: CASSLGRGNTGELFF. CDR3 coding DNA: TGTGCCAGCAGCTTAGGGAGGGGTAACACCGGGGAGCTGTTTTTT.